This TCR beta chain was sequenced in a study of T cell changes during pregnancy in multiple sclerosis (dated by TCRdb to between 2018 and 2021). Some background on the complete study: Changes in the T cell repertoire over the course of pregnancy were examined in this study in women with multiple sclerosis.

The library was generated by the immunoSEQ multiplex PCR assay. TCRdb's version of the immuneACCESS table is confined to in-frame rearrangements and falls short of the full clone set. An unresolved V gene accounts for under half of the shortfall where checked; the remainder is of unknown origin. The sample includes about 53,000 clones, with 85% to 95% observed a single time. The top ten constitute less than 0.6% of the sample. In regard to this clone: Its antigen is unknown. No base qualities exist here, and no much larger clone lies one base off it.

Cut back by 5 bases and 4 bases, the V and J ends lie 6 bases apart. Including the terminal cysteine and phenylalanine, the CDR3 comprises 12 residues. Kept here is only the CDR3 DNA, which spans 36 bases and is read in frame from base 1. From the germline V gene, CDR1 is MNHEY and CDR2 is SVGAGI. Sequenced material: CD4+ T cells from peripheral blood mononuclear cells, taken in the third trimester of pregnancy. The clonotype originates from a female donor with multiple sclerosis, enrolled in a pregnancy study. Recombination connected TRBV6-5 to TRBJ2-1; possibly the D gene is TRBD2, per 5 matching bases. This receptor has the CDR3 CASSSGYNEQFF. The nucleotide sequence reads TGTGCCAGCAGTAGCGGTTACAATGAGCAGTTCTTC.